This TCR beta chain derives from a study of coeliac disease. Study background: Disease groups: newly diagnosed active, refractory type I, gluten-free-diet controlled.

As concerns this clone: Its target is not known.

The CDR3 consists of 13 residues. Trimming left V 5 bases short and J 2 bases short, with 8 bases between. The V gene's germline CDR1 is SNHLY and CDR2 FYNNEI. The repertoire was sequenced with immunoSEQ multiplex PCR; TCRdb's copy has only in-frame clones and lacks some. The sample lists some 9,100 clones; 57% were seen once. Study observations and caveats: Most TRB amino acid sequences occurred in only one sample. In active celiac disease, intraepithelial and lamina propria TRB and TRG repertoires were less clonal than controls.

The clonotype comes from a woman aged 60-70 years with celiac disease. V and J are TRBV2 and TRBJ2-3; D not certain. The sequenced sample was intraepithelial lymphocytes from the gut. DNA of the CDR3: TGTGCCAGCAGTATTACAGTCACAGATACGCAGTATTTT. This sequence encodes CASSITVTDTQYF.